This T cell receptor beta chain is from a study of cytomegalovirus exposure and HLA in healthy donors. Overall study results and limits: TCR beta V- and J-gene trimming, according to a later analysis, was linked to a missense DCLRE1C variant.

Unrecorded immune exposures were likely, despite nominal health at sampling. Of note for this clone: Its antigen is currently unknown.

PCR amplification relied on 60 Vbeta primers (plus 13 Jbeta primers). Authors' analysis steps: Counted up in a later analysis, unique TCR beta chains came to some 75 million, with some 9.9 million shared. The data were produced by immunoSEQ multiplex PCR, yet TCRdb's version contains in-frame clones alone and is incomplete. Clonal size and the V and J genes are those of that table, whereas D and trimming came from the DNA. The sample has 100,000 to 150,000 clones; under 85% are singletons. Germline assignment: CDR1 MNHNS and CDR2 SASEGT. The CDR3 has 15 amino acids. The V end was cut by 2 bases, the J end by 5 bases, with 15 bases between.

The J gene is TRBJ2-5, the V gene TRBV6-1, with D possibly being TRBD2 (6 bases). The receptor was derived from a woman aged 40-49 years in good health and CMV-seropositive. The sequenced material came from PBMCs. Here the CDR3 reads CASSEHGTLGETQYF. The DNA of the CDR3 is TGTGCCAGCAGTGAACATGGGACTCTGGGTGAGACCCAGTACTTC.